Listed below are T cell receptor beta chains from one sample, sequenced in a study of blood T cell repertoires in COVID-19. Repertoires were generated with immunoSEQ multiplex PCR, while TCRdb's copy carries only in-frame clones and drops some. The sample yields roughly 130,000 clones, about four fifths seen once. Sequenced: peripheral blood. The receptors here all came from a woman in her seventies with acute or convalescent COVID-19. The CDR3 runs from the conserved cysteine through the conserved F or W. Fields, in order: clone size, D gene, V gene, J gene, CDR3 protein, CDR3 DNA. D genes are given only for firm matches. Size values are once, few and many counts, or a class for expanded clones, and some rows have none.

-	-	TRBV30	TRBJ1-2	CAWSKGAHLGGYTF	TGTGCCTGGAGTAAAGGGGCCCATTTGGGGGGCTACACCTTC
-	-	TRBV7-9	TRBJ2-1	CASSFPPGLPRNEQFF	TGTGCCAGCAGCTTTCCACCAGGACTCCCTCGCAATGAGCAGTTCTTC
-	TRBD2	TRBV5-1	TRBJ2-2	CASSRTRPNTGELFF	TGCGCCAGCAGCCGGACTAGACCGAACACCGGGGAGCTGTTTTTT
-	-	TRBV7-2	TRBJ1-1	CASSLGQIEAFF	TGTGCCAGCAGCTTAGGACAGATTGAAGCTTTCTTT
-	-	TRBV15	TRBJ1-2	CATSRDSGQLRGYTF	TGTGCCACCAGCAGAGATTCAGGACAGCTCCGTGGCTACACCTTC
-	TRBD2	TRBV7-9	TRBJ2-1	CASSASGGHNEQFF	TGTGCCAGCAGCGCCAGCGGGGGCCACAATGAGCAGTTCTTC
-	-	TRBV12-5	TRBJ1-6	CASGLTGPSPPLHF	TGTGCTAGTGGTTTGACAGGGCCCTCGCCACCCCTCCACTTT
once	-	TRBV4-1	TRBJ2-5	CASSRGLVAGETQYF	TGCGCCAGCAGCCGGGGCCTTGTTGCCGGGGAGACCCAGTACTTC
few	-	TRBV4-1	TRBJ1-2	CASSQNLGGVLGGYTF	TGCGCCAGCAGCCAGAACCTGGGGGGGGTTTTAGGTGGCTACACCTTC
-	TRBD2	TRBV15	TRBJ2-1	CATSSGLAGDNEQFF	TGTGCCACCAGCAGTGGACTAGCGGGGGACAATGAGCAGTTCTTC
few	-	TRBV25-1	TRBJ1-3	CASRWASGNTIYF	TGTGCCAGCAGATGGGCTTCTGGAAACACCATATATTTT
-	TRBD2	TRBV7-9	TRBJ2-3	CASSLVIPSGTQYF	TGTGCCAGCAGCTTAGTTATCCCTAGCGGGACGCAGTATTTT
-	-	TRBV7-6	TRBJ1-6	CASSLSPGENSPLHF	TGTGCCAGCAGCTTATCCCCAGGGGAGAATTCACCCCTCCACTTT
few	-	TRBV7-2	TRBJ1-2	CASSFDRNYGYTF	TGTGCCAGCAGCTTCGACAGGAACTATGGCTACACCTTC
-	-	TRBV18	TRBJ1-2	CASSSRTVGYTF	TGTGCCAGCTCATCGAGGACTGTCGGCTACACCTTC
-	TRBD2	TRBV7-2	TRBJ2-1	CASSLKWSGGSSYNEQFF	TGTGCCAGCAGCTTAAAGTGGTCGGGCGGGAGCTCCTACAATGAGCAGTTCTTC
-	-	TRBV6-2/TRBV6-3	TRBJ1-2	CASSYKSAYGYTF	TGTGCCAGCAGTTACAAAAGCGCCTATGGCTACACCTTC
-	-	TRBV29-1	TRBJ2-2	CSVGRGTGELFF	TGCAGCGTTGGCCGGGGTACCGGGGAGCTGTTTTTT
-	-	TRBV7-2	TRBJ1-2	CASRTSPTASGGYTF	TGTGCCAGCAGGACCTCCCCTACGGCCTCGGGTGGCTACACCTTC
-	-	TRBV6-1	TRBJ2-2	CASSEGGNTGELFF	TGTGCCAGCAGTGAAGGCGGAAACACCGGGGAGCTGTTTTTT
-	-	TRBV6-1	TRBJ1-6	CASSEAAGLRANSPLHF	TGTGCCAGCAGTGAAGCGGCGGGGTTAAGGGCTAATTCACCCCTCCACTTT
many	TRBD1	TRBV5-4	TRBJ1-1	CASSLGHRGGDEAFF	TGTGCCAGCAGCTTGGGGCACAGGGGGGGAGATGAAGCTTTCTTT
-	-	TRBV19	TRBJ2-7	CASSMLAASYEQYF	TGTGCCAGTAGTATGTTAGCGGCAAGCTACGAGCAGTACTTC
few	TRBD1	TRBV18	TRBJ1-1	CASSRQGVLGTEAFF	TGTGCCAGCTCACGGCAGGGGGTCCTTGGCACTGAAGCTTTCTTT
once	-	TRBV10-3	TRBJ2-7	CASAGHVQPYEQYF	TGTGCCTCGGCGGGTCACGTACAACCCTACGAGCAGTACTTC
-	-	TRBV4-2	TRBJ1-5	CASSQDLRTAGAQHF	TGTGCCAGCAGCCAAGATCTCAGGACCGCAGGGGCCCAGCATTTT